One sample yielded the 15 T cell receptor beta chains listed below, sequenced in a study of blood T cell repertoires in COVID-19. Libraries were prepared by immunoSEQ multiplex PCR; TCRdb keeps only in-frame clonotypes and omits some of them. The sample has about 260,000 clones; roughly 86% are singletons. Source material: peripheral blood. These receptor sequences come from a man between 35 and 55 years old with active or convalescent COVID-19.

The rearrangement links TRBV25-1 to TRBJ1-2, with TRBD1 as a possible D gene (6 bases). V lost 1 base to trimming and J lost 6 bases, with 9 bases between them. Looked up from germline, CDR1 is MGHDK and CDR2 is SYGVNS. This CDR3 contains 13 residues. CDR3 nucleotide sequence: TGTGCCAGCAGTGAATTTGGGGGCGATGGCTACACCTTC. Residues: CASSEFGGDGYTF.

The chain is built from TRBV7-3 and TRBJ2-2, with TRBD2 identical over 11 bases. The CDR3 length is 16 residues. The junction had 6 bases not matched to a gene; V was cut back by 4 bases and J by 5 bases. Germline loops: CDR1 SGHTA, CDR2 FQGTGA. CDR3 protein: CASSYTSGSFTGELFF. CDR3 sequence (DNA): TGTGCCAGCAGCTACACTAGCGGGAGTTTTACCGGGGAGCTGTTTTTT.

This rearrangement joins TRBV11-2 to TRBJ2-7; TRBD1 might be the D (6 bases). Trimming pared 0 bases from V and 0 bases from J, leaving 9 bases between. Germline loops: CDR1 SGHAT, CDR2 FQNNGV. This CDR3 spans 15 amino acids. CDR3 DNA: TGTGCCAGCAGCTTAGAGGACAGCCTCTCCTACGAGCAGTACTTC. Amino acids: CASSLEDSLSYEQYF.

CDR3 protein: CASRKTENYGYTF. Here the CDR3 DNA reads TGTGCCAGCAGAAAGACAGAGAACTATGGCTACACCTTC. J is TRBJ1-2 and V is TRBV6-5; D is perhaps TRBD1 (5 bases). V was shortened by 6 bases and J by 2 bases, with 10 bases between the two germline ends. CDR1 is MNHEY and CDR2 is SVGAGI in the germline V gene. The CDR3 runs 13 residues.

The chain joins TRBV7-3 to TRBJ1-6; possible D gene TRBD1, 5 bases. This CDR3 is 14 amino acids long. The V end was cut by 3 bases, the J end by 9 bases, with 12 bases between. Germline V lookup: CDR1 SGHTA, CDR2 FQGTGA. This chain's CDR3 is CASSLGGTGSPLHF. In nucleotides, the CDR3 is TGTGCCAGCAGCTTGGGAGGGACTGGTTCACCCCTCCACTTT. The full variable domain, its missing parts supplied by reference TRBV7-3 and TRBJ1-6, is GAGVSQTPSNKVTEKGKYVELRCDPISGHTALYWYRQSLGQGPEFLIYFQGTGAADDSGLPNDRFFAVRPEGSVSTLKIQRTERGDSAVYLCASSLGGTGSPLHFGNGTRLTVT.

This clone was seen just once. Other DNA sequences in the same sample also yield this CDR3. This chain connects TRBV24-1 to TRBJ2-5, with TRBD1 matching over 7 bases. Germline CDR1 reads KGHDR; CDR2 reads SFDVKD. V lost 4 bases, J lost 4 bases, and 5 bases stayed unmatched. CDR3 size: 14 residues. The CDR3 nucleotides read TGTGCCACCAGTGACCCGACAGGGAGAGAGACCCAGTACTTC. It specifies CATSDPTGRETQYF.

This clone was detected only a few times. The V call is TRBV9, the J call TRBJ1-1; D unclear. Per germline, CDR1 SGDLS and CDR2 YYNGEE. Trimming removed 0 bases from V and 1 base from J, with 7 bases in between. The CDR3 totals 14 residues. The CDR3 region is CASSVGAENTEAFF. In nucleotides, the CDR3 is TGTGCCAGCAGCGTAGGGGCAGAGAACACTGAAGCTTTCTTT.

The chain uses TRBV13 and TRBJ2-7, with 7 nucleotides matching TRBD1. The trim removed 4 bases at V and 0 bases at J, leaving 9 bases unmatched. The germline gives CDR1 PRHDT, CDR2 FYEKMQ (reference sequence). The CDR3 has 16 amino acids. The CDR3 coding sequence is TGTGCCAGCAGCTCGGTACAGGGGCCAAGCTCCTACGAGCAGTACTTC. Encoded protein: CASSSVQGPSSYEQYF.

J is TRBJ1-3 and V is TRBV19; TRBD1 agrees at 10 bases. The CDR3 is 17 amino acids. Germline V gene sequence: CDR1 LNHDA, CDR2 SQIVND (reference sequence). V dropped 3 bases and J dropped 2; count of bases not matched to a gene: 7. In DNA form, the CDR3 reads TGTGCCAGTAGTATCACACGCGGGACAGGGGCTGGAAACACCATATATTTT. Its protein is CASSITRGTGAGNTIYF.

The chain employs TRBV28 and TRBJ1-2; possible D gene TRBD1, 5 bases. This CDR3 is 14 amino acids long. Trimming cost V 6 bases and J 2 bases, with 13 bases left between them. Looked up from germline, CDR1 is MDHEN and CDR2 is SYDVKM. DNA of the CDR3: TGTGCCAGCAGCCTCACAGGAGGGAACTATGGCTACACCTTC. Protein product: CASSLTGGNYGYTF.

The rearrangement uses TRBV30 and TRBJ1-6, with a possible D match to TRBD1 (6 bases). Germline CDR1 GTSNPN, CDR2 SVGIG (reference sequence). Trimming took 4 bases from V and 8 from J, leaving 15 bases between them. CDR3 length: 14 residues. The CDR3: CAWMGAGAHSPLHF. CDR3 coding DNA: TGTGCCTGGATGGGGGCGGGGGCACATTCACCCCTCCACTTT.

The DNA of the CDR3 is TGTGCCAGCAGTGAGGGGGGGATTCAGCCCCAGCATTTT. It codes for CASSEGGIQPQHF. This chain joins TRBV25-1 and TRBJ1-5, with D possibly TRBD1 on 5 matching bases. CDR3 size: 13 residues. Trimming removed 3 bases at V and 6 bases at J, with 9 bases between. Germline V CDR1 and CDR2: MGHDK, SYGVNS.

The chain is built from TRBV4-1 and TRBJ2-5; weak D call: TRBD2 (5 bases). Per the germline V gene, CDR1 is MGHRA and CDR2 is YSYEKL. This CDR3 spans 17 amino acids. Trimming took 4 bases from V and 0 from J, leaving 18 bases between them. This CDR3 reads CASSPNSGKGHQETQYF. The CDR3 DNA sequence: TGCGCCAGCAGCCCGAATTCGGGAAAGGGCCACCAAGAGACCCAGTACTTC.

The V gene is TRBV2, the J gene TRBJ2-5; unclear D gene. The germline V gene encodes CDR1 SNHLY and CDR2 FYNNEI. V lost 2 bases to trimming and J lost 2 bases, with 3 bases between them. The CDR3 is 12 amino acids. CDR3 sequence (DNA): TGTGCCAGCAGTGAACAGCAAGAGACCCAGTACTTC. Translating it yields CASSEQQETQYF.

This clone turned up a few times. The rearrangement joins TRBV3-1 (or the pseudogene TRBV3-2) to TRBJ1-6; TRBD1 matches at 11 bases. Germline lookup yields CDR1 LGHDT and CDR2 YNNKEL (reference sequence). Trimming removed 4 bases from V and 10 bases from J; junction bases left unmatched: 3. This CDR3 region has 14 residues. The CDR3 spells CASSPGTGGSPLHF. The CDR3 DNA sequence: TGTGCCAGCAGCCCCGGGACAGGGGGATCACCCCTCCACTTT.